Listed below are T cell receptor beta chains from one sample, sequenced in a study of blood T cell repertoires in COVID-19. TCRdb keeps only in-frame clones here, not all; method: immunoSEQ multiplex PCR. There are about 100,000 clones in the sample; more than 80% occur only once, and 4.5% to 5% lies in the top ten. Source material: peripheral blood. These receptors were collected from a man aged 35-49 years with active or convalescent COVID-19. Each CDR3 is given with its conserved first and last residue. D genes are given only for firm matches. Not all rows give a size; the values are once, few, many and, for expanded clones, a class.

v_gene,len,j_gene,d_gene,abundance,CDR3aa,CDR3nt
TRBV3-1/TRBV3-2,15,TRBJ1-2,-,-,CASSQGQVSLYGYTF,TGTGCCAGCAGCCAAGGACAGGTTTCTCTCTATGGCTACACCTTC
TRBV5-6,16,TRBJ2-3,TRBD2,once,CASSSVPGLAGDTQYF,TGTGCCAGCAGCTCCGTCCCGGGACTAGCGGGAGATACGCAGTATTTT
TRBV29-1,11,TRBJ2-7,-,-,CSVGPLHEQYF,TGCAGCGTTGGGCCCCTCCACGAGCAGTACTTC
TRBV7-2,15,TRBJ1-3,-,-,CASSLGRVGGNTIYF,TGTGCCAGCAGCTTGGGGAGGGTAGGCGGAAACACCATATATTTT
TRBV28,13,TRBJ2-1,-,-,CASSLIRRNEQFF,TGTGCCAGCAGTTTAATACGGAGGAATGAGCAGTTCTTC
TRBV6-1,15,TRBJ1-1,-,-,CASSDRGQVITEAFF,TGTGCCAGCAGTGATCGTGGTCAGGTCATCACTGAAGCTTTCTTT
TRBV19,19,TRBJ2-6,TRBD1,-,CASSVDSGRGRSGANVLTF,TGTGCCAGTAGCGTTGACTCGGGCAGGGGGCGTTCTGGGGCCAACGTCCTGACTTTC
TRBV28,18,TRBJ1-2,TRBD1,-,CASSYPDRGVLSIYGYTF,TGTGCCAGCAGTTACCCCGACAGGGGAGTTTTATCAATCTATGGCTACACCTTC
TRBV7-2,17,TRBJ2-7,TRBD1,-,CASSSRQPGQGLYEQYF,TGTGCCAGCAGCTCCCGTCAACCGGGACAGGGTTTATACGAGCAGTACTTC
TRBV28,14,TRBJ2-7,TRBD1,-,CASRPGQFLYEQYF,TGTGCCAGCAGGCCGGGACAGTTCTTATATGAGCAGTACTTC
TRBV9,14,TRBJ1-5,-,-,CASGRETGNQPQHF,TGTGCCAGCGGACGGGAAACCGGCAATCAGCCCCAGCATTTT
TRBV13,15,TRBJ2-7,-,-,CASSLIRASLNEQYF,TGTGCCAGCAGCTTAATCAGGGCCAGCCTTAACGAGCAGTACTTC
TRBV11-2,13,TRBJ1-2,-,-,CASSLGERARYTF,TGTGCCAGCAGCTTAGGCGAGCGGGCGCGCTACACCTTC
TRBV24-1,13,TRBJ2-3,TRBD1,-,CATSDLDRAPQYF,TGTGCCACCAGTGACCTAGACAGGGCTCCGCAGTATTTT
TRBV18,14,TRBJ2-7,-,-,CASSPTVSSYEQYF,TGTGCCAGCTCACCAACTGTAAGCTCCTACGAGCAGTACTTC
TRBV7-2,16,TRBJ2-2,-,few,CASRPRLVPNTGELFF,TGTGCCAGCAGACCCAGACTAGTCCCGAACACCGGGGAGCTGTTTTTT
TRBV30,13,TRBJ2-6,-,-,CAATRSGANVLTF,TGTGCCGCCACGAGGTCTGGGGCCAACGTCCTGACTTTC
TRBV5-1,15,TRBJ1-2,TRBD1,-,CASSLGGTGQGGYTF,TGCGCCAGCAGCTTGGGCGGGACAGGGCAAGGTGGCTACACCTTC
TRBV12-5,14,TRBJ2-1,TRBD1,few,CASAGQGAQGEQFF,TGTGCTAGTGCCGGACAGGGGGCGCAAGGTGAGCAGTTCTTC
TRBV14,14,TRBJ2-4,-,-,CASSQDNVKNIQYF,TGTGCCAGCAGCCAAGACAATGTCAAAAACATTCAGTACTTC
TRBV19,15,TRBJ2-1,-,-,CASSMGGLRSNEQFF,TGTGCCAGTAGTATGGGTGGACTACGTTCCAATGAGCAGTTCTTC
TRBV5-1,16,TRBJ1-2,-,-,CASSLDPQAGAYGYTF,TGCGCCAGCAGCTTGGACCCACAGGCGGGGGCCTATGGCTACACCTTC
TRBV30,15,TRBJ1-4,TRBD1,-,CAWSQGFATNEKLFF,TGTGCCTGGTCACAGGGGTTTGCAACTAATGAAAAACTGTTTTTT
TRBV10-3,13,TRBJ2-7,TRBD1,-,CASGTGSPGEQYF,TGTGCCAGCGGGACAGGGAGCCCTGGAGAGCAGTACTTC
TRBV11-2,17,TRBJ2-3,-,-,CASSLRALSGGPDTQYF,TGTGCCAGCAGCTTAAGGGCATTAAGTGGGGGCCCAGATACGCAGTATTTT
TRBV7-2,13,TRBJ1-1,-,-,CASSRGGNTEAFF,TGTGCCAGCAGCCGGGGGGGGAACACTGAAGCTTTCTTT
TRBV6-2/TRBV6-3,11,TRBJ1-2,-,-,CASSHSYGYTF,TGTGCCAGCAGCCACAGCTACGGCTACACCTTC
TRBV28,16,TRBJ2-7,TRBD1,once,CASSYAGTGLSGEQYF,TGTGCCAGCAGTTATGCCGGGACAGGGCTATCGGGGGAGCAGTACTTC
TRBV28,15,TRBJ1-1,-,-,CASIEPDGGGTEAFF,TGTGCCAGCATTGAACCGGATGGCGGGGGGACTGAAGCTTTCTTT
TRBV5-1,17,TRBJ2-2,TRBD1,-,CASSLRTDRAGTGELFF,TGCGCCAGCAGCTTAAGGACGGACAGGGCGGGGACCGGGGAGCTGTTTTTT
TRBV10-3,14,TRBJ1-5,-,-,CAISESVGNQPQHF,TGTGCCATCAGTGAGTCTGTCGGCAATCAGCCCCAGCATTTT
TRBV5-1,15,TRBJ2-7,-,-,CASSGREQNSYEQYF,TGCGCCAGCAGCGGTCGTGAACAGAATTCCTACGAGCAGTACTTC
TRBV9,13,TRBJ1-5,-,-,CASSRTDNQPQHF,TGTGCCAGCAGCCGGACAGACAATCAGCCCCAGCATTTT
TRBV5-4,17,TRBJ2-1,TRBD2,-,CASSSGLAGSGWNEQFF,TGTGCCAGCAGTTCCGGACTAGCGGGGAGTGGTTGGAATGAGCAGTTCTTC
TRBV14,13,TRBJ1-2,TRBD1,once,CASSPTGNYGYTF,TGTGCCAGCAGCCCGACAGGGAATTATGGCTACACCTTC
TRBV29-1,11,TRBJ1-1,-,-,CTWLRGTEAFF,TGCACCTGGCTTAGGGGCACTGAAGCTTTCTTT
TRBV6-2/TRBV6-3,13,TRBJ1-1,-,-,CASSFARNTEAFF,TGTGCCAGCAGTTTCGCCAGGAACACTGAAGCTTTCTTT
TRBV20-1,11,TRBJ2-7,-,few,CSATDGGEQYF,TGCAGTGCTACCGACGGAGGGGAGCAGTACTTC
TRBV28,14,TRBJ1-5,-,-,CASTTGVLNQPQHF,TGTGCCAGCACCACGGGAGTACTAAATCAGCCCCAGCATTTT
TRBV2,15,TRBJ1-6,-,-,CASSEFSGRNSPLHF,TGTGCCAGCAGTGAATTTTCTGGGAGGAATTCACCCCTCCACTTT
TRBV30,13,TRBJ1-5,-,-,CAWSVDTDQPQHF,TGTGCCTGGAGTGTAGACACAGATCAGCCCCAGCATTTT
TRBV19,15,TRBJ2-3,TRBD2,-,CASMPTSGYTDTQYF,TGTGCCAGTATGCCTACTAGCGGGTACACAGATACGCAGTATTTT
TRBV6-5,15,TRBJ2-7,TRBD1,once,CASSPTGGASYEQYF,TGTGCCAGCAGCCCGACAGGGGGCGCATCCTACGAGCAGTACTTC
TRBV18,14,TRBJ1-1,TRBD1,-,CASSPPGQEKFAFF,TGTGCCAGCTCACCGCCGGGACAGGAAAAGTTTGCTTTCTTT
TRBV18,12,TRBJ1-1,-,-,CASSSMNTEAFF,TGTGCCAGCTCATCCATGAACACTGAAGCTTTCTTT
TRBV5-1,17,TRBJ1-1,-,-,CASSLSGGAALGTEAFF,TGCGCCAGCAGCCTCAGTGGGGGCGCGGCCCTTGGGACTGAAGCTTTCTTT
TRBV11-1,13,TRBJ2-5,TRBD1,-,CASSFTGEETQYF,TGTGCCAGCAGCTTTACAGGGGAAGAGACCCAGTACTTC
TRBV9,15,TRBJ2-5,TRBD2,-,CASSEWGLARETQYF,TGTGCCAGCAGCGAATGGGGACTAGCGAGAGAGACCCAGTACTTC
TRBV27,14,TRBJ2-7,TRBD1,-,CASSPDRGPYEQYF,TGTGCCAGCAGTCCCGACAGGGGCCCCTACGAGCAGTACTTC
TRBV28,16,TRBJ2-3,TRBD2,-,CASTSGTSGRRDTQYF,TGTGCCAGCACATCCGGGACTAGCGGGAGGAGAGATACGCAGTATTTT
TRBV27,13,TRBJ1-1,-,-,CASTPRGGTEAFF,TGTGCCAGCACGCCCCGAGGGGGCACTGAAGCTTTCTTT
TRBV7-9,14,TRBJ2-2,TRBD1,-,CASSSDRGTGELFF,TGTGCCAGCAGCTCGGACAGGGGGACCGGGGAGCTGTTTTTT
TRBV27,14,TRBJ2-7,TRBD1,-,CASSNMDRGNEQYF,TGTGCCAGCAGTAACATGGACAGGGGAAACGAGCAGTACTTC
TRBV27,14,TRBJ2-7,TRBD2,-,CATRDGGGSYEQYF,TGTGCCACCAGAGACGGCGGGGGGTCCTACGAGCAGTACTTC
TRBV5-1,16,TRBJ2-6,-,-,CASSQQGDFGANVLTF,TGCGCCAGCAGTCAACAGGGAGACTTTGGGGCCAACGTCCTGACTTTC